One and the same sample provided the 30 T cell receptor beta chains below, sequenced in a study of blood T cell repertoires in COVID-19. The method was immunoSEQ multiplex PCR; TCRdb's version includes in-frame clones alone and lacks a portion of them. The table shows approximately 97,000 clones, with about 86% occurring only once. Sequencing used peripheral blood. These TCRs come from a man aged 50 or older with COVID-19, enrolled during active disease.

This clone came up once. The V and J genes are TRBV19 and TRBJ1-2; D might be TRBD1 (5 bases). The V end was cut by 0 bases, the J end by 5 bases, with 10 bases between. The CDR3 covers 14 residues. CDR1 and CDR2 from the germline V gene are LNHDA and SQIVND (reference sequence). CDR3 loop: CASSIDHRLYGYTF. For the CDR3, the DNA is TGTGCCAGTAGTATAGATCACAGGCTATATGGCTACACCTTC.

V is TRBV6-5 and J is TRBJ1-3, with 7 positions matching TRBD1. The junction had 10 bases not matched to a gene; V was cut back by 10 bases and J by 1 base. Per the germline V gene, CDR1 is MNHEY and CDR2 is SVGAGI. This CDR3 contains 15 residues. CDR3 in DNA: TGTGCCACCGTTGGACAGGCCCCGTCTGGAAACACCATATATTTT. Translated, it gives CATVGQAPSGNTIYF.

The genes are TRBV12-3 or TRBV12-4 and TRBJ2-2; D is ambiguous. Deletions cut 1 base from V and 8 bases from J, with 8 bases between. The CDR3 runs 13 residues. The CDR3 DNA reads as TGTGCCAGCAGTTTAGGGGCAGGTGGGGAGCTGTTTTTT. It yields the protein CASSLGAGGELFF.

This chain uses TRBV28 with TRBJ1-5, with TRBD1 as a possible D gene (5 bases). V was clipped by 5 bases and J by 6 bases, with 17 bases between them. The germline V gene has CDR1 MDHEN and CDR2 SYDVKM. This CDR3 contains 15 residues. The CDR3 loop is CASSLQVWGVQPQHF. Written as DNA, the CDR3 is TGTGCCAGCAGTCTCCAAGTTTGGGGCGTTCAGCCCCAGCATTTT.

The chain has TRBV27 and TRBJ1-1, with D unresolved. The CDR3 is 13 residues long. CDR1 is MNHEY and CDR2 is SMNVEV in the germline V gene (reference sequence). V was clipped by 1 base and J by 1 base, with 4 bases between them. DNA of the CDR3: TGTGCCAGCAGTTTATACAGGAACACTGAAGCTTTCTTT. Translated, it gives CASSLYRNTEAFF.

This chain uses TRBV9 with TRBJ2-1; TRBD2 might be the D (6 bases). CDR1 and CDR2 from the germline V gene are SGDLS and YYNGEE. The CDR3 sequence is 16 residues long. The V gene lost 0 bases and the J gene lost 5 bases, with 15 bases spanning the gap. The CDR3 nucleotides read TGTGCCAGCAGCGTAGCTGTGGCGGGGACCAACAATGAGCAGTTCTTC. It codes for CASSVAVAGTNNEQFF.

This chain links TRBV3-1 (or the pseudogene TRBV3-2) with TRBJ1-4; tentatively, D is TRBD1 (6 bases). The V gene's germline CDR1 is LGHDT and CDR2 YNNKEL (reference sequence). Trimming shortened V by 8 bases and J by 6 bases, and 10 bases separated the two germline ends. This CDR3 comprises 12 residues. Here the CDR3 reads CASSYRDEKLFF. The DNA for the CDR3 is TGTGCCAGCTCTTACAGGGATGAAAAACTGTTTTTT.

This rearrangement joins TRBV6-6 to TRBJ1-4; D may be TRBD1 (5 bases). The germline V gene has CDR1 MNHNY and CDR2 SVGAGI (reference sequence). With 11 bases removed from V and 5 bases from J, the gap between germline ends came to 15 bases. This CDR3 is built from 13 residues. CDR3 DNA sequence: TGTGCCGTCCGGGGGGGGTCGAATGAAAAACTGTTTTTT. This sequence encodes CAVRGGSNEKLFF.

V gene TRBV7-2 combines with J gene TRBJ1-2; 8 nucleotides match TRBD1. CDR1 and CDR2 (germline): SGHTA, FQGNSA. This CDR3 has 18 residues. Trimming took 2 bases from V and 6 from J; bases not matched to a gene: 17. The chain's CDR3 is CASSLRDRRPLISNGYTF. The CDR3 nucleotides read TGTGCCAGCAGCTTACGGGACAGGCGGCCCTTGATCAGTAATGGCTACACCTTC.

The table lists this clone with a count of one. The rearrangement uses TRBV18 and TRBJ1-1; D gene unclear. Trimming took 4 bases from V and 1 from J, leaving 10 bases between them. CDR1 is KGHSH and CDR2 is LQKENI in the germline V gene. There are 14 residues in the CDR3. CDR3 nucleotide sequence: TGTGCCAGCTCACTACAGAGCCAGAACACTGAAGCTTTCTTT. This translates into CASSLQSQNTEAFF.

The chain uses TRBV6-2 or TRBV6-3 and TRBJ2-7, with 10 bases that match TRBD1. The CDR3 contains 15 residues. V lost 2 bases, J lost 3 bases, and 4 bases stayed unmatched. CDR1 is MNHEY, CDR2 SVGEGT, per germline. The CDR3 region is CASSYPTGGHYEQYF. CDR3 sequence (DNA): TGTGCCAGCAGTTACCCGACAGGGGGCCACTACGAGCAGTACTTC.

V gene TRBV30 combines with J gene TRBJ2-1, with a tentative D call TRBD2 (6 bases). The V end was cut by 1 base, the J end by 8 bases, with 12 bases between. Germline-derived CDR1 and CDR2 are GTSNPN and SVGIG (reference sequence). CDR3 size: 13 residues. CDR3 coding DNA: TGTGCCTGGAGTGCCCTAGCGTTCGATGAGCAGTTCTTC. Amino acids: CAWSALAFDEQFF.

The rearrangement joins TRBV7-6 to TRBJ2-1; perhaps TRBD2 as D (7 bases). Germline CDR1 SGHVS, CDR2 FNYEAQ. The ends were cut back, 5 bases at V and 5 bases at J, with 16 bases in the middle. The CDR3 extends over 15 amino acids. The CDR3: CASSGGGWGNNEQFF. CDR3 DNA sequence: TGTGCCAGCAGCGGCGGGGGCTGGGGGAACAATGAGCAGTTCTTC.

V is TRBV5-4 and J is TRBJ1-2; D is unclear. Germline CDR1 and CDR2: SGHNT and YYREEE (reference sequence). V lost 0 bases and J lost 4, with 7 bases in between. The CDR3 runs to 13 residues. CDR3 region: CASSLEELYGYTF. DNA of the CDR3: TGTGCCAGCAGCTTGGAAGAACTCTATGGCTACACCTTC. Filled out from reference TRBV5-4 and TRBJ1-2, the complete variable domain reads ETGVTQSPTHLIKTRGQQVTLRCSSQSGHNTVSWYQQALGQGPQFIFQYYREEENGRGNFPPRFSGLQFPNYSSELNVNALELDDSALYLCASSLEELYGYTFGSGTRLTVV.

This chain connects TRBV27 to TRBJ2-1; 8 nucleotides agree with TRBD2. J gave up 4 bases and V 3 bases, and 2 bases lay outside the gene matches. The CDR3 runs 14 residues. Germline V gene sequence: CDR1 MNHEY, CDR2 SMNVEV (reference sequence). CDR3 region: CASSFRGGYNEQFF. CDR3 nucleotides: TGTGCCAGCAGTTTCCGGGGGGGTTACAATGAGCAGTTCTTC.

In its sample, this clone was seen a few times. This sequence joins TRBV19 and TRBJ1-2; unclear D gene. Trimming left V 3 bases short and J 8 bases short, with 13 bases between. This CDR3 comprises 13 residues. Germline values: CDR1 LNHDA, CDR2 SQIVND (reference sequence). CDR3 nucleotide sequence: TGTGCCAGTAGTATTGCGGGAATCAACGGCTACACCTTC. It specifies CASSIAGINGYTF. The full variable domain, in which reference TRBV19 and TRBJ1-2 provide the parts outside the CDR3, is DGGITQSPKYLFRKEGQNVTLSCEQNLNHDAMYWYRQDPGQGLRLIYYSQIVNDFQKGDIAEGYSVSREKKESFPLTVTSAQKNPTAFYLCASSIAGINGYTFGSGTRLTVV.

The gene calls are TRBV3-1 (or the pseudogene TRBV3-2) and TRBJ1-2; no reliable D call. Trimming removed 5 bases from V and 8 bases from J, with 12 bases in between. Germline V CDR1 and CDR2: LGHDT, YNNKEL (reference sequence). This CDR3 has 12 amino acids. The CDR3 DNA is TGTGCCAGCAGCGCCTGGGCGGGGGGCTACACCTTC. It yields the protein CASSAWAGGYTF.

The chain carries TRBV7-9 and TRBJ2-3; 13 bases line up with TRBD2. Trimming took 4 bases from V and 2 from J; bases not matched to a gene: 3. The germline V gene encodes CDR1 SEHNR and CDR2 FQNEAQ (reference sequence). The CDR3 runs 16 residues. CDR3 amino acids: CASSSLAGGATDTQYF. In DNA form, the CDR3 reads TGTGCCAGCAGCTCACTAGCGGGGGGGGCCACAGATACGCAGTATTTT.

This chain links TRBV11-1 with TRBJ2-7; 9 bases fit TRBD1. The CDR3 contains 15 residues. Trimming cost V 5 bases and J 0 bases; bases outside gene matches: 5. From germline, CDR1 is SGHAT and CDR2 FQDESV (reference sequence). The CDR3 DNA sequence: TGTGCCAGCAGCCCCGGGACAGGGAGCTCCTACGAGCAGTACTTC. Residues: CASSPGTGSSYEQYF.

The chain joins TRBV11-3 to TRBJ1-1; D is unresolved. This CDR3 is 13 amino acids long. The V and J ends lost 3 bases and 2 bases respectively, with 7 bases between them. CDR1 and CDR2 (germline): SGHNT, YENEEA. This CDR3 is CASSLRGNTEAFF. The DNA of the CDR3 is TGTGCCAGCAGCTTGCGGGGTAACACTGAAGCTTTCTTT. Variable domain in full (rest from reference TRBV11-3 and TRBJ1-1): EAGVVQSPRYKIIEKKQPVAFWCNPISGHNTLYWYLQNLGQGPELLIRYENEEAVDDSQLPKDRFSAERLKGVDSTLKIQPAELGDSAVYLCASSLRGNTEAFFGQGTRLTVV.

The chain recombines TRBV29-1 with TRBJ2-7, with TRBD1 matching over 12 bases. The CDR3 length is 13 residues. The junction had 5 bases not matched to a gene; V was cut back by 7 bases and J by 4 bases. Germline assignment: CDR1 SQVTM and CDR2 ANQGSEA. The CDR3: CSAGTGGLYEQYF. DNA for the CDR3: TGCAGCGCAGGGACAGGGGGCTTATACGAGCAGTACTTC.

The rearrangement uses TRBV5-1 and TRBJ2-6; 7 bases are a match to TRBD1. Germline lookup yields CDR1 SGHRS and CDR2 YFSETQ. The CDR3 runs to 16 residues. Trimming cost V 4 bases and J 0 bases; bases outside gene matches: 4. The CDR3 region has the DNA TGCGCCAGCAGCCTGGGACAGATCTCTGGGGCCAACGTCCTGACTTTC. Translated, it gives CASSLGQISGANVLTF. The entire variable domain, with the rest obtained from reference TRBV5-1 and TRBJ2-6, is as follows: KAGVTQTPRYLIKTRGQQVTLSCSPISGHRSVSWYQQTPGQGLQFLFEYFSETQRNKGNFPGRFSGRQFSNSRSEMNVSTLELGDSALYLCASSLGQISGANVLTFGAGSRLTVL.

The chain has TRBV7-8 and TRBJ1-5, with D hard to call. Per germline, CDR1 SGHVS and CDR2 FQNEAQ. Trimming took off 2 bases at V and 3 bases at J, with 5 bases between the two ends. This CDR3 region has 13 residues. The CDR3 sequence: CASSLNINQPQHF. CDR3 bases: TGTGCCAGCAGCTTAAACATCAATCAGCCCCAGCATTTT.

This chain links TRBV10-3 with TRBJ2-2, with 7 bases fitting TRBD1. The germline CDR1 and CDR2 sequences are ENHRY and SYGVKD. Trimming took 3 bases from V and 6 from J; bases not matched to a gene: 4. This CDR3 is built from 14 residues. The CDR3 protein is CAISEGQGAGELFF. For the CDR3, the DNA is TGTGCCATCAGTGAAGGGCAGGGGGCCGGGGAGCTGTTTTTT.

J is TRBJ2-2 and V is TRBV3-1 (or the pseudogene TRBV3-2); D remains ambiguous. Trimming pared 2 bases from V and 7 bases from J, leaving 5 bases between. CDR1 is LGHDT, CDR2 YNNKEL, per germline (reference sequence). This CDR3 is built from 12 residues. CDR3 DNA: TGTGCCAGCAGCCAACTGAGCGGGGAGCTGTTTTTT. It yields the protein CASSQLSGELFF.

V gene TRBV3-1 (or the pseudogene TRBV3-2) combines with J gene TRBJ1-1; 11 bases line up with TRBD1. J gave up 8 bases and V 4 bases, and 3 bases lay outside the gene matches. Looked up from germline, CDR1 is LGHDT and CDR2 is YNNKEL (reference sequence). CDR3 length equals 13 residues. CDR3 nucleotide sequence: TGTGCCAGCAGCCTCCGGACAGGGGGCGAAGCTTTCTTT. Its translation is CASSLRTGGEAFF.

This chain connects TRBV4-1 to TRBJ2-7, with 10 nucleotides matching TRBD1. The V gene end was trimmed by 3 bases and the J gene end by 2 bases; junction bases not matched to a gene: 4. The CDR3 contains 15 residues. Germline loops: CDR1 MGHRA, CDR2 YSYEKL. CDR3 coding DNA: TGCGCCAGCAGCCACCCCGGGACAGGGGCCTACGAGCAGTACTTC. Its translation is CASSHPGTGAYEQYF.

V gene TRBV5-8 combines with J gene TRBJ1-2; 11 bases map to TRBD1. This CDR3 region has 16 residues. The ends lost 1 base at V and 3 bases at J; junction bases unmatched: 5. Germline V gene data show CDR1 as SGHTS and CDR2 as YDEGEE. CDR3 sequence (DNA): TGTGCCAGCAGCTTGACCCGGACAGGGGGCTACTATGGCTACACCTTC. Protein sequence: CASSLTRTGGYYGYTF.

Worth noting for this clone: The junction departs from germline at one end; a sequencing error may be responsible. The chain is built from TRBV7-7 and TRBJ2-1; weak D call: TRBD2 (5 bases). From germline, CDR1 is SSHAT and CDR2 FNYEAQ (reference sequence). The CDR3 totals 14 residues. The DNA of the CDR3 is TGTGCTAGCAGCTTAGGGAGCTCCTACAATGAGCAGTTCTTC. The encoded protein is CASSLGSSYNEQFF.

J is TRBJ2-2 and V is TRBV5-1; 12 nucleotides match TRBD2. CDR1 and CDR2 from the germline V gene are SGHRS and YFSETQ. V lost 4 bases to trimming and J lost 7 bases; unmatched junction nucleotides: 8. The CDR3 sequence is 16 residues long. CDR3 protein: CASSKWTSGVIGELFF. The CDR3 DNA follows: TGCGCCAGCAGCAAATGGACTAGCGGGGTTATCGGGGAGCTGTTTTTT.